The next 32 T cell receptor beta chains were all read from a single sample in a study of T cell changes during pregnancy in multiple sclerosis. Here immunoSEQ multiplex PCR was the method, and the copy in TCRdb shows in-frame clones only, minus some. The sample lists around 78,000 clones, about nine tenths occurring once. The sequences come from peripheral blood, collected in the third trimester of pregnancy. Source of these receptors: a female donor in good health, enrolled as a control in a pregnancy study.

V gene TRBV10-3 combines with J gene TRBJ1-5; 8 bases are shared with TRBD1. There are 16 residues in the CDR3. Per the germline V gene, CDR1 is ENHRY and CDR2 is SYGVKD. With V trimmed by 4 bases and J by 6 bases, 11 bases remained unmatched. CDR3: CAISAHFGQGGQPQHF. The CDR3 nucleotides read TGTGCCATCAGTGCCCACTTTGGACAGGGCGGTCAGCCCCAGCATTTT.

This rearrangement joins TRBV6-5 to TRBJ2-7, with a weak D call TRBD2 (5 bases). Germline CDR1 reads MNHEY; CDR2 reads SVGAGI. Deletions cut 0 bases from V and 3 bases from J, with 15 bases between. The CDR3 is 16 amino acids. CDR3 in DNA: TGTGCCAGCAGTTACTCGATGGCTAGCAGTGTCTACGAGCAGTACTTC. It yields the protein CASSYSMASSVYEQYF.

The V and J genes are TRBV7-9 and TRBJ2-7; 7 nucleotides align to TRBD1. This CDR3 has 15 residues. Germline V gives CDR1 SEHNR, CDR2 FQNEAQ (reference sequence). With V trimmed by 4 bases and J by 6 bases, 12 bases remained unmatched. The CDR3 DNA follows: TGTGCCAGCAGCTACCCCGGGACAGTCTCCCCCGAGCAGTACTTC. Translation gives CASSYPGTVSPEQYF.

The rearrangement links TRBV18 to TRBJ1-5; TRBD1 is a possible D gene (5 bases). V shed 1 base and J shed 3 bases, with 13 bases lying between them. The CDR3 spans 16 residues. Germline assignment: CDR1 KGHSH and CDR2 LQKENI. CDR3 DNA sequence: TGTGCCAGCTCACCACTGCAGGGCTCCACCAATCAGCCCCAGCATTTT. Translated: CASSPLQGSTNQPQHF.

The rearrangement joins TRBV12-5 to TRBJ2-3, with 8 bases lining up with TRBD2. The CDR3 covers 15 residues. Germline assignment: CDR1 LGHNT and CDR2 FRNRAP. Germline trimming cut 5 bases from V and 0 bases from J; bases unmatched to any gene: 4. The CDR3: CASGLGLASTDTQYF. In DNA form, the CDR3 reads TGTGCTAGTGGTCTAGGACTAGCCAGCACAGATACGCAGTATTTT.

The chain is built from TRBV19 and TRBJ2-7, with 7 nucleotides matching TRBD2. Trimming at V came to 1 base and at J to 1 base, leaving 4 bases not matched to a gene. The CDR3 extends over 15 amino acids. Looked up from germline, CDR1 is LNHDA and CDR2 is SQIVND (reference sequence). The CDR3 DNA reads TGTGCCAGTAGTATAGCCCGGGGGGTTTCCTACGAGCAGTACTTC. This translates into CASSIARGVSYEQYF. Full variable domain (remainder filled in from reference TRBV19 and TRBJ2-7): DGGITQSPKYLFRKEGQNVTLSCEQNLNHDAMYWYRQDPGQGLRLIYYSQIVNDFQKGDIAEGYSVSREKKESFPLTVTSAQKNPTAFYLCASSIARGVSYEQYFGPGTRLTVT.

The rearrangement links TRBV6-1 to TRBJ1-2; 11 nucleotides agree with TRBD1. Per germline, CDR1 MNHNS and CDR2 SASEGT. Losses at the gene ends were 1 base for V and 4 bases for J; bases not matched to a gene: 8. The CDR3 contains 17 residues. Here the CDR3 reads CASSEGGQGGPVYGYTF. For the CDR3, the DNA is TGTGCCAGCAGTGAAGGGGGACAGGGGGGTCCCGTCTATGGCTACACCTTC.

The V and J genes are TRBV7-9 and TRBJ1-5; 11 bases match TRBD1. The V gene end was trimmed by 4 bases and the J gene end by 7 bases; junction bases not matched to a gene: 6. This CDR3 region has 15 residues. CDR1 and CDR2 from the germline V gene are SEHNR and FQNEAQ (reference sequence). The CDR3 reads CASSWGQGVGQPQHF. The CDR3 DNA is TGTGCCAGCAGCTGGGGACAGGGGGTCGGGCAGCCCCAGCATTTT.

This rearrangement joins TRBV6-5 to TRBJ2-3; D is possibly TRBD2 (7 bases). Germline V gives CDR1 MNHEY, CDR2 SVGAGI. The V and J ends lost 7 bases and 3 bases respectively, with 14 bases between them. This CDR3 is 14 amino acids long. CDR3 protein: CASKGGASTDTQYF. The CDR3 DNA is TGTGCCAGCAAAGGGGGGGCGAGTACAGATACGCAGTATTTT.

As DNA, the CDR3 is TGTGCCTGGGATCGGACAGGGATAAACACTGAAGCTTTCTTT. Encoded protein: CAWDRTGINTEAFF. The rearrangement links TRBV30 to TRBJ1-1; TRBD1 matches at 8 bases. CDR3 size: 14 residues. J was trimmed by 2 bases and V by 5 bases; bases with no gene match: 7. Germline V lookup: CDR1 GTSNPN, CDR2 SVGIG (reference sequence).

The chain has TRBV10-3 and TRBJ2-3; TRBD2 might be the D (5 bases). The CDR3 contains 14 residues. CDR1 and CDR2 (germline): ENHRY, SYGVKD. Trimming pared 4 bases from V and 2 bases from J, leaving 10 bases between. The CDR3 here is CAISGSGITDTQYF. The CDR3 bases are TGTGCCATCAGTGGAAGCGGTATCACAGATACGCAGTATTTT.

The chain couples TRBV25-1 to TRBJ2-2; D unclear. CDR3 size: 11 residues. Trimming cost V 6 bases and J 5 bases, with 4 bases left between them. CDR1 and CDR2 from the germline V gene are MGHDK and SYGVNS. CDR3 region: CASRATGELFF. Written as DNA, the CDR3 is TGTGCCAGCAGAGCGACCGGGGAGCTGTTTTTT.

This chain uses TRBV27 with TRBJ2-7; TRBD2 aligns across 13 bases. The germline gives CDR1 MNHEY, CDR2 SMNVEV (reference sequence). This CDR3 is built from 17 residues. V dropped 2 bases and J dropped 4; count of bases not matched to a gene: 8. The CDR3 spells CASSLPGLAGTIYEQYF. Here the CDR3 DNA reads TGTGCCAGCAGTTTACCGGGACTAGCGGGGACGATATACGAGCAGTACTTC.

The rearrangement joins TRBV5-1 to TRBJ1-6, with 8 bases that match TRBD1. V lost 1 base to trimming and J lost 8 bases; unmatched junction nucleotides: 2. CDR3 length: 14 amino acids. The V gene's germline CDR1 is SGHRS and CDR2 YFSETQ. The CDR3 DNA is TGCGCCAGCAGCTTGACAGGGGGGGATTCACCCCTCCACTTT. Translating gives CASSLTGGDSPLHF.

This rearrangement joins TRBV5-4 to TRBJ2-7; perhaps TRBD2 as D (6 bases). The CDR3 length is 15 residues. The V end lost 4 bases, the J end lost 1 base, and 15 bases lay between the germline ends. Germline V gene sequence: CDR1 SGHNT, CDR2 YYREEE (reference sequence). The CDR3 region has the DNA TGTGCCAGCAGCGGCGGACGGGAGTCTTCCTACGAGCAGTACTTC. This encodes CASSGGRESSYEQYF.

This clone appeared a single time. V and J are TRBV6-5 and TRBJ1-1, with D uncertain. The V gene lost 1 base and the J gene lost 2 bases, with 8 bases spanning the gap. This CDR3 contains 14 residues. Germline CDR1 MNHEY, CDR2 SVGAGI. The CDR3 loop reads CASSYLGSNTEAFF. The CDR3 DNA follows: TGTGCCAGCAGTTACTTGGGCTCTAACACTGAAGCTTTCTTT.

This clone was observed once. The CDR3 nucleotides read TGTGCCAGCAGCTTTAGCAGGGGGAACACTGAAGCTTTCTTT. Its protein product is CASSFSRGNTEAFF. The chain has TRBV7-2 and TRBJ1-1, with D possibly TRBD1 on 6 matching bases. CDR3 length equals 14 residues. Trimming removed 3 bases from V and 1 base from J, with 9 bases in between. Looked up from germline, CDR1 is SGHTA and CDR2 is FQGNSA.

The gene calls are TRBV29-1 and TRBJ2-5, with TRBD1 identical over 10 bases. Germline CDR1 is SQVTM and CDR2 is ANQGSEA. The V segment lost 5 bases and the J segment 5 bases; nucleotides outside the gene matches: 8. The CDR3 contains 14 residues. CDR3 protein: CSVTGTGARETQYF. The CDR3 DNA is TGCAGCGTTACCGGGACAGGGGCGAGGGAGACCCAGTACTTC.

This chain connects TRBV5-1 to TRBJ2-7; unclear D gene. This CDR3 has 13 amino acids. The germline CDR1 and CDR2 sequences are SGHRS and YFSETQ. V dropped 0 bases and J dropped 5 bases, with 9 bases sitting between them. The chain's CDR3 is CASSLAGIHEQYF. CDR3 nucleotides: TGCGCCAGCAGCTTGGCGGGTATCCACGAGCAGTACTTC. The entire variable domain, with the rest obtained from reference TRBV5-1 and TRBJ2-7, is as follows: KAGVTQTPRYLIKTRGQQVTLSCSPISGHRSVSWYQQTPGQGLQFLFEYFSETQRNKGNFPGRFSGRQFSNSRSEMNVSTLELGDSALYLCASSLAGIHEQYFGPGTRLTVT.

The rearrangement links TRBV19 to TRBJ2-7, with TRBD1 matching over 10 bases. CDR3 length: 13 amino acids. Germline assignment: CDR1 LNHDA and CDR2 SQIVND (reference sequence). V shed 8 bases, J shed 4 bases, and the junction held 5 bases outside the gene matches. CDR3: CASEPGQGYEQYF. The CDR3 DNA is TGTGCCAGTGAACCGGGACAGGGGTACGAGCAGTACTTC.

The V and J genes are TRBV11-3 and TRBJ2-1, with D maybe TRBD2 (7 bases). The CDR3 sequence is 15 residues long. Germline V CDR1 and CDR2: SGHNT, YENEEA. V was trimmed by 3 bases and J by 5 bases, leaving 14 bases between them. The CDR3 here is CASSLGGGGNNEQFF. CDR3 in DNA: TGTGCCAGCAGCTTGGGGGGAGGGGGTAACAATGAGCAGTTCTTC.

The chain recombines TRBV19 with TRBJ1-1; the D gene is possibly TRBD1 (5 bases). This CDR3 comprises 15 residues. The V and J ends lost 9 bases and 5 bases respectively, with 22 bases between them. Germline CDR1 is LNHDA and CDR2 is SQIVND (reference sequence). The CDR3 region has the DNA TGTGCCAGCTTCACAAGGCGGGGGTCGGAGACTGAAGCTTTCTTT. Residues: CASFTRRGSETEAFF. Full variable domain (missing parts from reference TRBV19 and TRBJ1-1): DGGITQSPKYLFRKEGQNVTLSCEQNLNHDAMYWYRQDPGQGLRLIYYSQIVNDFQKGDIAEGYSVSREKKESFPLTVTSAQKNPTAFYLCASFTRRGSETEAFFGQGTRLTVV.

This chain uses TRBV7-6 with TRBJ1-3; D not certain. The CDR3 loop spans 15 amino acids. The germline V gene encodes CDR1 SGHVS and CDR2 FNYEAQ. V was pared by 2 bases and J by 1 base, with 9 bases between. The CDR3 sequence: CASSLLTVSGNTIYF. In nucleotides, the CDR3 is TGTGCCAGCAGCTTATTGACTGTTTCTGGAAACACCATATATTTT.

The chain combines TRBV7-6 with TRBJ1-2; 8 positions agree with TRBD1. Germline loops: CDR1 SGHVS, CDR2 FNYEAQ. With 5 bases clipped from V and 4 bases from J, the junction kept 27 bases outside the gene matches. The CDR3 loop spans 21 amino acids. CDR3 protein: CASSHWATGASASGDSYGYTF. CDR3 bases: TGTGCCAGCAGCCACTGGGCGACAGGGGCAAGTGCTAGCGGGGATAGCTATGGCTACACCTTC.

The chain employs TRBV13 and TRBJ1-1; D may be TRBD1 (6 bases). Per the germline V gene, CDR1 is PRHDT and CDR2 is FYEKMQ (reference sequence). This CDR3 spans 14 amino acids. With 7 bases removed from V and 1 base from J, the gap between germline ends came to 13 bases. This CDR3 is CASKYQGPNTEAFF. The CDR3, as DNA: TGTGCCAGCAAATATCAGGGGCCGAACACTGAAGCTTTCTTT.

The V call is TRBV2, the J call TRBJ2-1; 14 positions match TRBD2. Unmatched junction bases numbered 8, after V lost 3 bases and J lost 7 bases. The CDR3 length is 17 residues. Germline CDR1 reads SNHLY; CDR2 reads FYNNEI. The CDR3, as DNA: TGTGCCAGCAGTGACCCCGGGACTAGCGGGGGTGAAAATGAGCAGTTCTTC. It is translated as CASSDPGTSGGENEQFF.

The chain uses TRBV27 and TRBJ2-1; D not certain. V was cut by 2 bases and J by 1 base, with 18 bases left in between. The CDR3 sequence is 18 residues long. CDR1 and CDR2 from the germline V gene are MNHEY and SMNVEV (reference sequence). The DNA of the CDR3 is TGTGCCAGCAGTTTAGAAGCGCCCAGTAGCCTTTCCTACAATGAGCAGTTCTTC. Translation gives CASSLEAPSSLSYNEQFF.

The rearrangement uses TRBV28 and TRBJ2-7; TRBD2 is a possible D gene (5 bases). From germline, CDR1 is MDHEN and CDR2 SYDVKM. The CDR3 runs 15 residues. V lost 6 bases and J lost 4, with 19 bases in between. Here the CDR3 DNA reads TGTGCCAGCAGCCCGCCCCACGGAGGATTTTACGAGCAGTACTTC. It codes for CASSPPHGGFYEQYF.

The rearrangement uses TRBV19 and TRBJ1-6; 10 positions match TRBD1. The CDR3 contains 15 residues. Trimming at V came to 4 bases and at J to 7 bases, leaving 4 bases not matched to a gene. Germline CDR1 reads LNHDA; CDR2 reads SQIVND (reference sequence). The CDR3 sequence: CASSTEDRGNSPLHF. Written as DNA, the CDR3 is TGTGCCAGTAGTACTGAGGACAGGGGGAATTCACCCCTCCACTTT.

The chain is built from TRBV5-5 and TRBJ2-2, with TRBD1 matching over 9 bases. With 4 bases clipped from V and 4 bases from J, the junction kept 5 bases outside the gene matches. Germline-derived CDR1 and CDR2 are SGHKS and YYEKEE (reference sequence). The CDR3 totals 15 residues. This CDR3 is CASSGGQGGTGELFF. The CDR3 DNA reads as TGTGCCAGCAGCGGGGGACAGGGAGGCACCGGGGAGCTGTTTTTT. Filled out from reference TRBV5-5 and TRBJ2-2, the complete variable domain reads DAGVTQSPTHLIKTRGQQVTLRCSPISGHKSVSWYQQVLGQGPQFIFQYYEKEERGRGNFPDRFSARQFPNYSSELNVNALLLGDSALYLCASSGGQGGTGELFFGEGSRLTVL.

The J gene is TRBJ2-1, the V gene TRBV5-1; D unclear. Trimming left V 1 base short and J 6 bases short, with 11 bases between. The length of the CDR3 is 14 residues. The germline CDR1 and CDR2 sequences are SGHRS and YFSETQ. The chain's CDR3 is CASSLSLGPNEQFF. Written as DNA, the CDR3 is TGCGCCAGCAGCTTGTCCCTGGGCCCCAATGAGCAGTTCTTC. The entire variable domain, with the rest obtained from reference TRBV5-1 and TRBJ2-1, is as follows: KAGVTQTPRYLIKTRGQQVTLSCSPISGHRSVSWYQQTPGQGLQFLFEYFSETQRNKGNFPGRFSGRQFSNSRSEMNVSTLELGDSALYLCASSLSLGPNEQFFGPGTRLTVL.

The V and J genes are TRBV4-3 and TRBJ2-1; 8 positions agree with TRBD2. This CDR3 contains 18 residues. Per the germline V gene, CDR1 is LGHNA and CDR2 is YSLEER. V shed 0 bases and J 4 bases; nucleotides not matched to a gene: 11. CDR3 sequence: CASSQDLGSGNPYNEQFF. As DNA, the CDR3 is TGCGCCAGCAGCCAAGATCTCGGTAGCGGGAACCCTTACAATGAGCAGTTCTTC.